This TCR beta chain originates from a study of cytomegalovirus exposure and HLA in healthy donors. Regarding the study as a whole: It was assumed in the presence/absence analyses that sequencing depth was roughly uniform across donors. A later analysis linked 16,951 TCR beta sequences to HLA alleles at 0.05 false discovery rate. The study listed roughly 160 cytomegalovirus-associated TCR beta chains.

Between the trimmed V and J ends, which lost 3 bases and 0 bases, there was a span of 8 bases. The germline CDR1 and CDR2 sequences are MNHEY and SMNVEV (reference sequence). CDR3 length: 15 amino acids. Worth noting for this clone: Its matching antigen is unknown.

Amplification used 60 Vbeta primers and 13 Jbeta primers. The repertoire was sequenced with immunoSEQ multiplex PCR; TCRdb's copy has only in-frame clones and lacks some. The data hold roughly 180,000 clones, with approximately 80% observed a single time. The source material was PBMCs. The TCR comes from a boy aged 2 to 10 in good health and CMV-seronegative. This chain joins TRBV27 and TRBJ2-2, with unresolved D. CDR3 region: CASSFYGSNTGELFF. CDR3 in DNA: TGTGCCAGCAGTTTTTACGGGTCGAACACCGGGGAGCTGTTTTTT.